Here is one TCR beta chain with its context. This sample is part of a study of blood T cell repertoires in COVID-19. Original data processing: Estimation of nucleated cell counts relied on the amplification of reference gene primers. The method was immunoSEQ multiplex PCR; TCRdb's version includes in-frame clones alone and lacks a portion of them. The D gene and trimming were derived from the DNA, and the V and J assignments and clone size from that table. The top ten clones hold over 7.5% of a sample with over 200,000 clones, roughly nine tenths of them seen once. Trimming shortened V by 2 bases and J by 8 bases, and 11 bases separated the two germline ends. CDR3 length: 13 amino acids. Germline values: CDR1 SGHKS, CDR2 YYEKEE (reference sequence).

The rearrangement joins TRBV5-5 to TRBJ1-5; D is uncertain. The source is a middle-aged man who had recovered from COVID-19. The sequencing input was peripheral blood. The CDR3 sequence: CASSLRSEEPQHF. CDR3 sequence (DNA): TGTGCCAGCAGCTTACGGAGCGAGGAGCCCCAGCATTTT.